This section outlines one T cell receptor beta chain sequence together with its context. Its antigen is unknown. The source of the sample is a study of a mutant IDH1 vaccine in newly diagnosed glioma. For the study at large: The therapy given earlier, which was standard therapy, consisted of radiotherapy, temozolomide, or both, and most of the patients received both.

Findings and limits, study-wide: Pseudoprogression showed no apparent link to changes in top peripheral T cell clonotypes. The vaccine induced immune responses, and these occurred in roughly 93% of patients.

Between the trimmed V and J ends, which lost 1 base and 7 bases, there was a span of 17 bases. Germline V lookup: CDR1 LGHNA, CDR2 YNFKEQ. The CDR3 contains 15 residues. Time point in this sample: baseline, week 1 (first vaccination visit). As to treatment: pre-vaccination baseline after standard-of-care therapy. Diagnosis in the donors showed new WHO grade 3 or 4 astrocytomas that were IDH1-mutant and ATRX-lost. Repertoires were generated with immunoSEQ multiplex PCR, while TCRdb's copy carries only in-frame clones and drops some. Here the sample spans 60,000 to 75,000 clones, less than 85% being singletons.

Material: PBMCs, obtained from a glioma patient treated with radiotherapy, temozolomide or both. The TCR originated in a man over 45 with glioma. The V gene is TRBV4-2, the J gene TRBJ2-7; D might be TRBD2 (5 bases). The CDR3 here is CASSQAISGTWEQYF. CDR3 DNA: TGTGCCAGCAGCCAAGCTATAAGCGGAACGTGGGAGCAGTACTTC.